A single TCR beta chain is shown here with its context. As yet, its antigen is unknown. Each sample gave at least 7 million isolated PBMCs. The sample belongs to a study of blood T cells in healthy people across ages. A second PCR, run for about 7 to 11 cycles, used a sample-barcoded 5' primer plus a J-beta primer mix. TCRdb reprocessed the 5' RACE reads via MiXCR and lists one record per CDR3 protein. The sample has roughly 1,000,000 distinct CDR3 sequences, around 27% seen once. Study outcomes and limitations: Using unsorted PBMCs precluded a conclusive naive versus antigen-experienced comparison.

The sample also formed part of further work on T cells of mothers and their children. From that paper: Slightly higher overlap, not significant, was seen in related mother-child pairs than in unrelated pairs.

The sequencing input was blood. The sequence derives from a girl aged 2-10 years in good health.

In nucleotides, the CDR3 is TGTGCCAGCAGCCCATTCCGGACATCGATCTATGGCTACACCTTC. Translating it yields CASSPFRTSIYGYTF. The chain links TRBV14 to TRBJ1-2; possibly TRBD1 for D (5 bases). CDR3 length: 15 residues. CDR1 is SGHDN and CDR2 is FVKESK in the germline V gene. V lost 4 bases to trimming and J lost 4 bases, with 16 bases between them.